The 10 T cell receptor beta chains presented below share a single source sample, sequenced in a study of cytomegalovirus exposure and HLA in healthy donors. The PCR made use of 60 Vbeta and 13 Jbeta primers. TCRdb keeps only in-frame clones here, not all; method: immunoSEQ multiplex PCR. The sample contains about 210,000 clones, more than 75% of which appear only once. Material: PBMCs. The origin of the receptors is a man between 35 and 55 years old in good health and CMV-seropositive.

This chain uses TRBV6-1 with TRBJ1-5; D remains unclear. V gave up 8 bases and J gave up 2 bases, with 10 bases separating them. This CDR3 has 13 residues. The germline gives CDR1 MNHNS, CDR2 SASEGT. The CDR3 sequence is CASGLVGNQPQHF. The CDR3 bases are TGTGCCAGCGGACTGGTTGGCAATCAGCCCCAGCATTTT.

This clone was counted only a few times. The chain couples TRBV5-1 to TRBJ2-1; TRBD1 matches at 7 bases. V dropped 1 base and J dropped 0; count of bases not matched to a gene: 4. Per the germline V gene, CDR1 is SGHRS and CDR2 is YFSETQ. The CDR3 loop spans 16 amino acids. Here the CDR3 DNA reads TGCGCCAGCAGCTTGACAGGGGACCTCTCCTACAATGAGCAGTTCTTC. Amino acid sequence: CASSLTGDLSYNEQFF.

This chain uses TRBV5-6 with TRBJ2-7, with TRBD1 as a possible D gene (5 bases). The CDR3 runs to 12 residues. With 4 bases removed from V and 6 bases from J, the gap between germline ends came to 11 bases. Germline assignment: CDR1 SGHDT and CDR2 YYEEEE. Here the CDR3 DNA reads TGTGCCAGCAGCCTTGACAGATCCGAGCAGTACGTC. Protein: CASSLDRSEQYV.

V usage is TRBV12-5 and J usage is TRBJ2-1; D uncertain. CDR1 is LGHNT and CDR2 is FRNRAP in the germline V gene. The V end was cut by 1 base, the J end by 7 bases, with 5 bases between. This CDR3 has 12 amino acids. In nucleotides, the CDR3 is TGTGCTAGTGGTTTGGGGCCGAATGAGCAGTTCTTC. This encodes CASGLGPNEQFF.

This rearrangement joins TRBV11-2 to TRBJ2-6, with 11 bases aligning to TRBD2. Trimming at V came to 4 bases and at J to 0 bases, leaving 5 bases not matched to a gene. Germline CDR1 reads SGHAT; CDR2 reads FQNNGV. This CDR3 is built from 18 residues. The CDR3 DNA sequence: TGTGCCAGCAGCTCTAGCGGGAGGCGGGGCTCTGGGGCCAACGTCCTGACTTTC. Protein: CASSSSGRRGSGANVLTF.

CDR3 in DNA: TGCGCCAGCAGCCGAGAAGCTAGCGGGAGATATGAGCAGTTCTTC. Its protein product is CASSREASGRYEQFF. The chain couples TRBV4-1 to TRBJ2-1; 10 bases fit TRBD2. The germline CDR1 and CDR2 sequences are MGHRA and YSYEKL. V lost 4 bases to trimming and J lost 8 bases; unmatched junction nucleotides: 8. The CDR3 totals 15 residues.

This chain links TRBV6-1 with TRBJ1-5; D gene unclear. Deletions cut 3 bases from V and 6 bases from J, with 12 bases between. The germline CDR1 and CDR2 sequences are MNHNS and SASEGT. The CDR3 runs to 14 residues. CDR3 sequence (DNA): TGTGCCAGCAGTGAGTCGAGGGAGACTCAGCCCCAGCATTTT. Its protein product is CASSESRETQPQHF.

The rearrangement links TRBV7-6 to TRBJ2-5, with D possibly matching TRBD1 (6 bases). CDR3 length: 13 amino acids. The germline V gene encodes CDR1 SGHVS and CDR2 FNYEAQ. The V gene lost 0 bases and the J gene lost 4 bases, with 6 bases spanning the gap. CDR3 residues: CASSLAQGETQYF. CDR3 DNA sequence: TGTGCCAGCAGCTTAGCACAGGGAGAGACCCAGTACTTC.

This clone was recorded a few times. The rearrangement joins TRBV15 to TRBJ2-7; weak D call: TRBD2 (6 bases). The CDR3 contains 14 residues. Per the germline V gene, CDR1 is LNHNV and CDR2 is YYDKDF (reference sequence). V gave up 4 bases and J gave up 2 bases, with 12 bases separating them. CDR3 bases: TGTGCCACCAGCACGGGTGGGACTGCCTACGAGCAGTACTTC. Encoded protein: CATSTGGTAYEQYF.

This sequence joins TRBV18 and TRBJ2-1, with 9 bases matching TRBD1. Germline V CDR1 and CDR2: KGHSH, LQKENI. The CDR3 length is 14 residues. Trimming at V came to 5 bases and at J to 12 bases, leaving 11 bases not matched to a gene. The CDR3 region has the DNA TGTGCCAGCTCATCCAGGGGACAGGGTCCTCGGCAGTTCTTC. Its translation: CASSSRGQGPRQFF.